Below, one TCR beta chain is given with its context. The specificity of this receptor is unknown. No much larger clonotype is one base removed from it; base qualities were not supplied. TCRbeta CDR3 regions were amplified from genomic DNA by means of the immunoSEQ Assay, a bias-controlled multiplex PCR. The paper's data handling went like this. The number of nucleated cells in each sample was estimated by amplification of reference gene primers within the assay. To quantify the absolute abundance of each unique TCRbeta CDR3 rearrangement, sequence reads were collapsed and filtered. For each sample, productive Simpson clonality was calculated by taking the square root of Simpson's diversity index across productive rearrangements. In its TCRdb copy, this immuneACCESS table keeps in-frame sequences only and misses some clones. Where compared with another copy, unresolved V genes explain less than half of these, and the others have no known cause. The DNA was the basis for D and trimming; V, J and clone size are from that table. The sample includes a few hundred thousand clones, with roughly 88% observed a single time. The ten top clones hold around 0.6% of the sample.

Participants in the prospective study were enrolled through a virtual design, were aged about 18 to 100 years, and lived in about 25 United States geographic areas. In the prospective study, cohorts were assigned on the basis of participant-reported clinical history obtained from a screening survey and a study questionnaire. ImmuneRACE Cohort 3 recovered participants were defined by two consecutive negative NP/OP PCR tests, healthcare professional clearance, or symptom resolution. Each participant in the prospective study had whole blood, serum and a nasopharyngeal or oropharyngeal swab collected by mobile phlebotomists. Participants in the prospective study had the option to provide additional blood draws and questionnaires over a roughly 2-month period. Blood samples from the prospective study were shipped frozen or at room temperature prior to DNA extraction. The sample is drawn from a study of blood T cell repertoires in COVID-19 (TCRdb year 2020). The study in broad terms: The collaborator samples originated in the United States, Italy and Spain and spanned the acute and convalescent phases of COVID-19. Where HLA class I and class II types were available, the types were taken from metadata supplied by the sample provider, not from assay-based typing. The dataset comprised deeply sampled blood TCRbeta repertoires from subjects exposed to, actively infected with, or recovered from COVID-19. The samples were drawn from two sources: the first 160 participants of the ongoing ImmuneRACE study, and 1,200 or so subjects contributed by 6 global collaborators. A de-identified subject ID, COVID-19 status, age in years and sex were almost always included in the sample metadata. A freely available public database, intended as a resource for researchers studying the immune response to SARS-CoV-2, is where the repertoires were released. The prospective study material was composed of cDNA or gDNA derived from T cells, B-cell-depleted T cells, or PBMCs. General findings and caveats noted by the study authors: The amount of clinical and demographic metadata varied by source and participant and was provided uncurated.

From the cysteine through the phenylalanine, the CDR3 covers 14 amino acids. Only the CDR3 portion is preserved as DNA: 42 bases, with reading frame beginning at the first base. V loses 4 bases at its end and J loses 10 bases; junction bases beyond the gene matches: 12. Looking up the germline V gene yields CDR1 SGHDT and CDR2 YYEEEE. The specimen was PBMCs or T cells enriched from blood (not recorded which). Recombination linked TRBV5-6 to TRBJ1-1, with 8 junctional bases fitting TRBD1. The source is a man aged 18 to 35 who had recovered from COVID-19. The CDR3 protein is CASSTRTGSIIAFF. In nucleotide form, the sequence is TGTGCCAGCAGCACCCGGACAGGGTCAATAATAGCTTTCTTT.